The 26 T cell receptor beta chains below were found in one sample sequenced in a study of blood T cell repertoires in COVID-19. TCRdb's table, derived via immunoSEQ multiplex PCR, lists solely in-frame clones and lacks some. The sample carries roughly 300,000 clones, more than 75% recorded once. Specimen: PBMCs or T cells enriched from blood (not recorded which). The source is a woman aged 40-49 years with acute COVID-19.

V and J are TRBV7-9 and TRBJ2-7; D unresolved. V lost 1 base and J lost 2, with 12 bases in between. The CDR3 is 15 residues long. The germline gives CDR1 SEHNR, CDR2 FQNEAQ (reference sequence). This chain's CDR3 is CASSLGDTGPYEQYF. The CDR3 DNA sequence: TGTGCCAGCAGCTTAGGTGACACCGGCCCCTACGAGCAGTACTTC.

The count of this clone is one. The chain has TRBV7-2 and TRBJ1-1; D gene unclear. The CDR3 has 14 residues. With 0 bases removed from V and 0 bases from J, the gap between germline ends came to 5 bases. CDR1 and CDR2 from the germline V gene are SGHTA and FQGNSA. In nucleotides, the CDR3 is TGTGCCAGCAGCTTAGCCCCTTTGAACACTGAAGCTTTCTTT. It encodes CASSLAPLNTEAFF.

The CDR3 DNA reads as TGTGCCAGCAGCTTACAGGGTAATGGCTACACCTTC. Translation: CASSLQGNGYTF. The chain couples TRBV7-9 to TRBJ1-2, with TRBD1 as a possible D gene (5 bases). Between the trimmed V and J ends, which lost 2 bases and 6 bases, there was a span of 7 bases. CDR1 is SEHNR, CDR2 FQNEAQ, per germline (reference sequence). CDR3 size: 12 residues.

The V call is TRBV5-6, the J call TRBJ1-1; D not certain. CDR3 length: 15 amino acids. Germline lookup yields CDR1 SGHDT and CDR2 YYEEEE. V was trimmed by 4 bases and J by 1 base, leaving 14 bases between them. The CDR3 loop reads CASSRRTERNTEAFF. The CDR3 bases are TGTGCCAGCAGCCGGCGAACGGAGAGGAACACTGAAGCTTTCTTT. Supplemented by reference TRBV5-6 and TRBJ1-1, the full variable domain reads DAGVTQSPTHLIKTRGQQVTLRCSPKSGHDTVSWYQQALGQGPQFIFQYYEEEERQRGNFPDRFSGHQFPNYSSELNVNALLLGDSALYLCASSRRTERNTEAFFGQGTRLTVV.

The chain links TRBV3-1 (or the pseudogene TRBV3-2) to TRBJ1-1; TRBD1 matches at 7 bases. Germline V gene sequence: CDR1 LGHDT, CDR2 YNNKEL (reference sequence). The CDR3 sequence is 15 residues long. V was clipped by 0 bases and J by 8 bases; unmatched bases: 9. CDR3 sequence: CASSQERGQKGEAFF. CDR3 DNA: TGTGCCAGCAGCCAAGAAAGGGGACAGAAAGGCGAAGCTTTCTTT.

The CDR3 spells CASRTDRGGNYGYTF. The CDR3 region has the DNA TGTGCCAGCAGAACGGACAGGGGCGGCAACTATGGCTACACCTTC. The chain links TRBV11-2 to TRBJ1-2; 9 nucleotides match TRBD1. The germline V gene encodes CDR1 SGHAT and CDR2 FQNNGV. CDR3 length equals 15 residues. Germline trimming cut 6 bases from V and 2 bases from J; bases unmatched to any gene: 7.

The J gene is TRBJ2-5, the V gene TRBV9, with a possible D match to TRBD1 (6 bases). This CDR3 is built from 15 residues. Germline loops: CDR1 SGDLS, CDR2 YYNGEE. V dropped 4 bases and J dropped 5 bases, with 18 bases sitting between them. The CDR3 sequence is CASSPSGHPQETQYF. CDR3 nucleotides: TGTGCCAGCAGCCCCTCGGGACACCCGCAGGAGACCCAGTACTTC.

This chain uses TRBV4-3 with TRBJ1-1, with 9 nucleotides matching TRBD1. V shed 1 base and J 10 bases; nucleotides not matched to a gene: 4. Per germline, CDR1 LGHNA and CDR2 YSLEER. The CDR3 runs to 13 residues. The CDR3 loop reads CASSQAGTGRAFF. The CDR3 DNA sequence: TGCGCCAGCAGCCAAGCCGGGACAGGGAGAGCTTTCTTT.

V is TRBV27 and J is TRBJ1-2; 7 bases line up with TRBD1. Germline V gives CDR1 MNHEY, CDR2 SMNVEV (reference sequence). Germline trimming cut 4 bases from V and 4 bases from J; bases unmatched to any gene: 9. The CDR3 length is 15 residues. The DNA of the CDR3 is TGTGCCAGCAGTTCCCCTGGACAGGAGCCCTATGGCTACACCTTC. Its translation: CASSSPGQEPYGYTF.

This clone was counted once. The chain employs TRBV6-4 and TRBJ2-1; a possible D gene is TRBD2 (6 bases). Per germline, CDR1 MRHNA and CDR2 SNTAGT. V was clipped by 0 bases and J by 6 bases, with 15 bases between them. This CDR3 has 16 amino acids. In nucleotides, the CDR3 is TGTGCCAGCAGTGACTCTCCGGGAGCCCCCGGCAATGAGCAGTTCTTC. This gives the protein CASSDSPGAPGNEQFF.

The chain uses TRBV7-2 and TRBJ1-1; 8 positions agree with TRBD1. Trimming cost V 6 bases and J 4 bases; bases outside gene matches: 4. The CDR3 extends over 13 amino acids. Germline CDR1 SGHTA, CDR2 FQGNSA. The CDR3 DNA sequence: TGTGCCAGCAGATTGGACAGGGTCACTGAAGCTTTCTTT. This codes for CASRLDRVTEAFF.

This clone appeared a single time. This rearrangement joins TRBV10-2 to TRBJ1-6; perhaps TRBD1 as D (5 bases). The CDR3 spans 12 residues. Germline values: CDR1 WSHSY, CDR2 SAAADI. Trimming shortened V by 6 bases and J by 7 bases, and 7 bases separated the two germline ends. The CDR3 spells CASSRENSPLHF. The CDR3, as DNA: TGCGCCAGCAGCAGGGAAAATTCACCCCTCCACTTT.

The rearrangement uses TRBV5-4 and TRBJ2-7; TRBD1 is a possible D gene (6 bases). The CDR3 spans 14 residues. Trimming cost V 3 bases and J 2 bases, with 12 bases left between them. Germline CDR1 reads SGHNT; CDR2 reads YYREEE (reference sequence). The CDR3 DNA follows: TGTGCCAGCAGCTCCGGGACACTCACCTACGAGCAGTACTTC. Its translation: CASSSGTLTYEQYF.

This rearrangement joins TRBV4-2 to TRBJ1-2, with 9 bases aligning to TRBD1. The J segment lost 4 bases and the V segment lost 4 bases, leaving 4 bases of the junction unmatched. Germline CDR1 and CDR2: LGHNA and YNFKEQ. This CDR3 comprises 14 residues. DNA for the CDR3: TGTGCCAGCAGCCTGGACAGGGGCTCCTATGGCTACACCTTC. This sequence encodes CASSLDRGSYGYTF.

CDR3 region: CSVASGAGNTIYF. The CDR3 DNA follows: TGCAGCGTCGCTTCAGGGGCTGGAAACACCATATATTTT. The chain couples TRBV29-1 to TRBJ1-3; a possible D gene is TRBD1 (6 bases). The V end lost 6 bases, the J end lost 2 bases, and 11 bases lay between the germline ends. This CDR3 has 13 amino acids. The V gene's germline CDR1 is SQVTM and CDR2 ANQGSEA.

This chain joins TRBV9 and TRBJ2-2; weak D call: TRBD1 (6 bases). The V and J ends lost 0 bases and 3 bases respectively, with 9 bases between them. Looked up from germline, CDR1 is SGDLS and CDR2 is YYNGEE. This CDR3 is 15 amino acids long. In nucleotides, the CDR3 is TGTGCCAGCAGCGTAGTGGACAGATACACCGGGGAGCTGTTTTTT. It yields the protein CASSVVDRYTGELFF. Complete variable domain (other parts from reference TRBV9 and TRBJ2-2): DSGVTQTPKHLITATGQRVTLRCSPRSGDLSVYWYQQSLDQGLQFLIQYYNGEERAKGNILERFSAQQFPDLHSELNLSSLELGDSALYFCASSVVDRYTGELFFGEGSRLTVL.

The gene calls are TRBV5-1 and TRBJ2-7; TRBD2 agrees at 10 bases. This CDR3 is built from 15 residues. In germline, CDR1 is SGHRS, CDR2 YFSETQ. The V and J ends lost 4 bases and 2 bases, in that order; junction bases with no gene match: 6. The CDR3 DNA reads TGCGCCAGCAGCGCGAGGACTAGCGGAACCTACGAGCAGTACTTC. Its protein product is CASSARTSGTYEQYF.

The chain couples TRBV24-1 to TRBJ2-3, with 9 bases matching TRBD1. The CDR3 is 16 amino acids. Germline CDR1 is KGHDR and CDR2 is SFDVKD. With V trimmed by 7 bases and J by 4 bases, 11 bases remained unmatched. The CDR3 DNA reads TGTGCCACCAGCCAACCCTTGACAGGGGGAGCAGATACGCAGTATTTT. Translated: CATSQPLTGGADTQYF.

The chain combines TRBV2 with TRBJ1-2, with TRBD1 matching over 8 bases. Germline V lookup: CDR1 SNHLY, CDR2 FYNNEI. The ends lost 1 base at V and 8 bases at J; junction bases unmatched: 6. The CDR3 is made up of 14 amino acids. The CDR3 sequence: CASSEGGQGWGYTF. CDR3 sequence (DNA): TGTGCCAGCAGTGAAGGAGGACAGGGCTGGGGCTACACCTTC.

The genes are TRBV30 and TRBJ2-7; 9 nucleotides agree with TRBD2. In germline, CDR1 is GTSNPN, CDR2 SVGIG (reference sequence). This CDR3 spans 15 amino acids. The trim removed 5 bases at V and 1 base at J, leaving 9 bases unmatched. CDR3 amino acids: CAWAWAAGGSYEQYF. Here the CDR3 DNA reads TGTGCCTGGGCTTGGGCGGCGGGAGGGTCCTACGAGCAGTACTTC.

This clone was recorded only once. CDR3 in amino acids: CSVVISLGTGANYGYTF. For the CDR3, the DNA is TGCAGCGTTGTAATTTCTTTGGGGACAGGGGCGAACTATGGCTACACCTTC. The chain has TRBV29-1 and TRBJ1-2; 10 nucleotides match TRBD1. There are 17 residues in the CDR3. Trimming at V came to 4 bases and at J to 2 bases, leaving 13 bases not matched to a gene. The germline V gene encodes CDR1 SQVTM and CDR2 ANQGSEA.

The rearrangement joins TRBV7-8 to TRBJ2-1; weak D call: TRBD2 (7 bases). Per the germline V gene, CDR1 is SGHVS and CDR2 is FQNEAQ. This CDR3 has 15 amino acids. Deletions cut 11 bases from V and 4 bases from J, with 21 bases between. The CDR3 here is CACSRGAGPYNEQFF. The CDR3 DNA reads TGTGCCTGCTCCCGGGGGGCAGGGCCTTACAATGAGCAGTTCTTC.

This clone came up once. J is TRBJ2-5 and V is TRBV4-1; 7 bases match TRBD2. V was clipped by 4 bases and J by 5 bases; unmatched bases: 19. The CDR3 spans 18 residues. Germline CDR1 MGHRA, CDR2 YSYEKL. This CDR3 reads CASSLSAMWGLSYETQYF. Written as DNA, the CDR3 is TGCGCCAGCAGCCTAAGCGCAATGTGGGGACTAAGCTATGAGACCCAGTACTTC.

The chain combines TRBV28 with TRBJ2-1; TRBD2 matches at 8 bases. Germline lookup yields CDR1 MDHEN and CDR2 SYDVKM. The CDR3 contains 15 residues. The ends lost 4 bases at V and 6 bases at J; junction bases unmatched: 8. The CDR3 loop reads CASSSEGLGGNEQFF. The CDR3 DNA reads TGTGCCAGCAGTTCCGAGGGACTAGGGGGCAATGAGCAGTTCTTC.

This clone was detected a few times. The chain is built from TRBV3-1 (or the pseudogene TRBV3-2) and TRBJ2-2, with D unresolved. Trimming shortened V by 0 bases and J by 0 bases, and 11 bases separated the two germline ends. Germline CDR1 is LGHDT and CDR2 is YNNKEL (reference sequence). This CDR3 region has 17 residues. For the CDR3, the DNA is TGTGCCAGCAGCCAAGATCGCCTCGGGTCGAACACCGGGGAGCTGTTTTTT. Protein product: CASSQDRLGSNTGELFF.

This rearrangement joins TRBV27 to TRBJ1-1, with TRBD1 as a possible D gene (6 bases). The V end lost 4 bases, the J end lost 1 base, and 13 bases lay between the germline ends. The length of the CDR3 is 15 residues. In germline, CDR1 is MNHEY, CDR2 SMNVEV (reference sequence). CDR3 DNA sequence: TGTGCCAGCAGTTCGCATACAGGGAAGAACACTGAAGCTTTCTTT. Translation: CASSSHTGKNTEAFF.